This entry lists 9 T cell receptor beta chains sequenced from one sample in a study of PD-1 blockade in mismatch repair-deficient tumors. TCRdb's copy holds only in-frame clones and misses some; the assay was immunoSEQ multiplex PCR. The sample has around 110,000 clones, 60% to 85% seen once. Specimen: peripheral blood, collected about 60 weeks after starting pembrolizumab. Every receptor here comes from an adult with mismatch repair-deficient cancer.

This chain uses TRBV6-1 with TRBJ2-2; D is possibly TRBD1 or TRBD2 (6 bases each). This CDR3 contains 12 residues. V was pared by 3 bases and J by 11 bases, with 10 bases between. Germline assignment: CDR1 MNHNS and CDR2 SASEGT. Here the CDR3 DNA reads TGTGCCAGCAGTGATCCCGGGGGCGAGCTGTTTTTT. It codes for CASSDPGGELFF.

This clone was counted a single time. The V call is TRBV19, the J call TRBJ2-7; D is unresolved. Trimming cost V 3 bases and J 2 bases, with 11 bases left between them. CDR1 is LNHDA and CDR2 is SQIVND in the germline V gene (reference sequence). The CDR3 totals 14 residues. The chain's CDR3 is CASSIWASTYEQYF. The CDR3 DNA reads TGTGCCAGTAGTATTTGGGCCTCCACCTACGAGCAGTACTTC. Using reference TRBV19 and TRBJ2-7 for the parts outside the CDR3, the full variable domain is DGGITQSPKYLFRKEGQNVTLSCEQNLNHDAMYWYRQDPGQGLRLIYYSQIVNDFQKGDIAEGYSVSREKKESFPLTVTSAQKNPTAFYLCASSIWASTYEQYFGPGTRLTVT.

The chain couples TRBV2 to TRBJ2-1, with D possibly TRBD2 on 6 matching bases. CDR3 size: 15 residues. Germline assignment: CDR1 SNHLY and CDR2 FYNNEI. V was pared by 7 bases and J by 4 bases, with 17 bases between. CDR3 region: CASTRLVGIYNEQFF. CDR3 bases: TGTGCCAGCACCAGACTAGTTGGGATATACAATGAGCAGTTCTTC.

The chain's CDR3 is CASSQGTHPFF. CDR3 in DNA: TGCGCCAGCAGCCAAGGTACACATCCCTTCTTT. The V and J genes are TRBV4-3 and TRBJ1-1; D remains unclear. Trimming pared 1 base from V and 14 bases from J, leaving 11 bases between. Germline-derived CDR1 and CDR2 are LGHNA and YSLEER. The CDR3 consists of 11 residues.

This clone was detected only a few times. The chain joins TRBV2 to TRBJ2-1; no clear D gene. V was trimmed by 4 bases and J by 10 bases, leaving 5 bases between them. The CDR3 sequence is 10 residues long. From germline, CDR1 is SNHLY and CDR2 FYNNEI. CDR3 residues: CASSVGEQFF. The DNA for the CDR3 is TGTGCCAGCAGTGTGGGGGAGCAGTTCTTC.

To note about this clone: A read error may produce the germline difference seen at one junction end. The V call is TRBV5-1, the J call TRBJ2-7, with D perhaps TRBD1 or TRBD2 (6 bases each). The germline CDR1 and CDR2 sequences are SGHRS and YFSETQ. The CDR3 has 14 amino acids. CDR3 bases: TGTGCCAGCAGCACGGGAGCAGGGGCCTACGAGCAGTACTTC. This translates into CASSTGAGAYEQYF.

The chain employs TRBV6-6 and TRBJ2-1; perhaps D is TRBD1 or TRBD2 (6 bases each). V gave up 4 bases and J gave up 8 bases, with 12 bases separating them. Looked up from germline, CDR1 is MNHNY and CDR2 is SVGAGI (reference sequence). CDR3 length equals 13 residues. The CDR3 sequence is CASSWTERDEQFF. The CDR3, as DNA: TGTGCCAGCAGTTGGACAGAGCGGGATGAGCAGTTCTTC.

CDR3 coding DNA: TGTGCCAGCAGTTACCCGGGACAGATGAACACTGAAGCTTTCTTT. It yields the protein CASSYPGQMNTEAFF. The chain couples TRBV6-5 to TRBJ1-1, with 7 bases aligning to TRBD1. The V gene end was trimmed by 2 bases and the J gene end by 0 bases; junction bases not matched to a gene: 3. The germline CDR1 and CDR2 sequences are MNHEY and SVGAGI. The CDR3 is 15 amino acids.

The gene calls are TRBV27 and TRBJ2-7; D may be TRBD1 or TRBD2 (6 bases each). Germline V gene data show CDR1 as MNHEY and CDR2 as SMNVEV (reference sequence). The CDR3 is 15 amino acids. Between the trimmed V and J ends, which lost 2 bases and 5 bases, there was a span of 16 bases. This CDR3 reads CASSLDTGAFNEQYF. In DNA, the CDR3 is TGTGCCAGCAGTTTAGACACGGGGGCCTTCAACGAGCAGTACTTC.